This T cell receptor beta chain comes out of a study of T cell responses to AZD1222 COVID-19 vaccine (dated by TCRdb to about 2021). Regarding the study in general: Because spike-specific TCR depth and breadth did not differ between the two schedules, AZD1222 recipients who got a second dose at roughly 4 weeks were pooled with those who got a second dose at roughly 12 weeks. Enrollment into the trials was organized by age into subgroups of 18-55, 56-69 and 70-plus years, and those subgroups contained roughly 150, 30 and 60 TCR-sequenced participants, respectively. A total of 230 to 250 trial participants underwent TCR sequencing, of whom about 200 had received two doses of AZD1222 and roughly 26 had received two doses of the MenACWY control vaccine.

Inclusive of the bounding cysteine and phenylalanine, the CDR3 is 18 residues long. The retained sequence is limited to the CDR3, 54 bases, with the frame set at the first base. Trimming takes 1 base off V and 2 bases off J; junction bases not matched to a gene: 8. The germline V gene provides CDR1 SGHNT and CDR2 YENEEA. Study-level results and caveats: Reportedly, almost half of the unique spike-specific TCRs recognized epitopes lying outside the regions that are mutated in the B.1.351 and B.1.1.7 variants. After two AZD1222 doses, spike-specific TCR breadth and depth were significantly higher than at day 0 and than in MenACWY recipients. The 56-69-year group was small, and its depth increase did not reach significance, likely because of low power. The whole spike protein was spanned by vaccine-associated CD4 TCRs, and dominant responses were seen in regions 160-218 and 743-854. Most participants were white British and females outnumbered males, and the authors suggested that clonal diversity may have been underestimated. Conclusions about previously exposed vaccinees are limited, since just five or six AZD1222 recipients were seropositive for SARS-CoV-2 at baseline. Because no day 14 peak-response samples were available, the repertoires could be characterized only after the peak T cell response.

For this clone: Its antigen is unknown. Base qualities are not at hand, and no much larger clone is one base apart.

The CDR3 regions of human TCRbeta chains were subjected to immunosequencing. Regarding the original processing steps: Repertoire TCRs were matched against a reference library of SARS-CoV-2-specific TCRs generated with the MIRA antigen-specificity platform. Breadth was defined as the fraction of unique TCRs that were SARS-CoV-2-associated. Depth was defined as the fraction of total T cells that were SARS-CoV-2-associated. Using the MIRA data, each spike-specific TCR was assigned both to the spike region to which the TCR was reactive and to a CD4 or CD8 class. Log10-transformed breadth and depth values were compared by one-way ANOVA with Sidak's multiple comparisons tests. TCRdb carries this immuneACCESS record with in-frame sequences only. Its versions omit some clonotypes, under half of them owing to an unresolved V gene in the studies checked, with the rest unexplained. The V and J calls and the clone size are those of that table, but D and trimming were determined from the DNA. The sample table shows about 50,000 clones, and roughly 80% are seen once. 5.5% to 8% of the sample is in the top ten clones.

Taken with the paper, the label for time point translates to: baseline before first vaccination. Vaccinee samples were obtained from the UK trials COV001 and COV002, which included a single-blind randomized controlled phase 2/3 trial of AZD1222 (ChAdOx1 nCoV-19) in healthy adults. Trial participant PBMC samples were collected at day 0 and day 28 after the second dose for TCRbeta chain sequencing. The chain is encoded by TRBV11-3 joined to TRBJ1-6; 7 central nucleotides agree with TRBD1. This sample comprised peripheral blood, obtained on day 0 of AZD1222 vaccination. The clonotype comes from an adult in good health. For the CDR3, the sequence is CASSLGSDRDTYNSPLHF. The DNA sequence is given as TGTGCCAGCAGCTTAGGTTCCGACAGGGACACCTATAATTCACCCCTCCACTTT.